This T cell receptor beta chain stems from a study of T-cell memory formation after mild COVID-19. Notes on the study in general: Detection of some responders pre-infection suggested pre-existing cross-reactive memory T cells participated.

For this clonotype: Its target is not known.

Via MiXCR, TCRdb re-called the 5' RACE reads, giving one row per CDR3 protein. This sample carries 250,000 to 300,000 distinct CDR3 sequences, about a sixth of them seen once, and the ten largest clones take more than 20%. This CDR3 contains 13 residues. V was shortened by 2 bases and J by 3 bases, with 4 bases between the two germline ends. The chain uses TRBV12-3 or TRBV12-4 and TRBJ1-4; D call uncertain. Sequenced sample: PBMCs or a T cell subset sorted from them (not recorded which). The TCR comes from a young man who had mild COVID-19 (a few samples of this study predate the infection). Cell type and time point are not known. CDR3 in amino acids: CASSLFPNEKLFF. Written as DNA, the CDR3 is TGTGCCAGCAGTTTATTCCCTAATGAAAAACTGTTTTTT.